This TCR beta chain was documented in a study of blood T cell repertoires in COVID-19. In the study overall: Acute and convalescent COVID-19 specimens originated in the United States, Italy and Spain. The cDNA or gDNA used as material had been derived from T cells, B-cell-depleted T cells, or PBMCs.

The authors' processing: Estimation of nucleated cell counts was performed using reference gene primer amplification. Repertoires were generated with immunoSEQ multiplex PCR, while TCRdb's copy carries only in-frame clones and drops some. V and J calls and clone size are given by that table; D and trimming were obtained from the DNA. The sample lists 200,000 to 250,000 clones; around 84% were seen once. Germline V gene sequence: CDR1 MNHEY, CDR2 SVGEGT. The V gene lost 1 base and the J gene lost 6 bases, with 15 bases spanning the gap. CDR3 size: 15 residues. This sequence was found in a woman between 40 and 55 years old who had recovered from COVID-19. The gene calls are TRBV6-2 or TRBV6-3 and TRBJ1-2; D remains unclear. Material: peripheral blood. The CDR3 spells CASSYLTAAGDGYTF. Written as DNA, the CDR3 is TGTGCCAGCAGTTACTTAACAGCCGCCGGTGATGGCTACACCTTC.